The 20 T cell receptor beta chains reported below all come from one sample, sequenced in a study of follicular helper T cells after annual influenza vaccination. Sequencing was performed with immunoSEQ multiplex PCR; in TCRdb, only in-frame clones are kept and a portion is missing. Among nearly 15,000 clones listed, approximately 84% were seen once. Stated time point: 2014-2015 season, 7 days after vaccination. The sample was CXCR5+ CD38- circulating T follicular helper cells from blood, taken 7 days after influenza vaccination. Subset specified: circulating Tfh, non-naive CD4+CXCR5+PD-1+ (ICOS+CD38+ or ICOS-CD38-). These receptors originate from an adult who received the influenza vaccine.

The V gene is TRBV5-6, the J gene TRBJ1-3; D uncertain. The CDR3 contains 14 residues. The germline gives CDR1 SGHDT, CDR2 YYEEEE. Between the trimmed V and J ends, which lost 7 bases and 0 bases, there was a span of 11 bases. The CDR3 bases are TGTGCCAGCGTATCCCGCAGCTCTGGAAACACCATATATTTT. Translated, it gives CASVSRSSGNTIYF.

V and J are TRBV18 and TRBJ2-7; 7 bases fit TRBD2. This CDR3 region has 14 residues. In germline, CDR1 is KGHSH, CDR2 LQKENI. With V trimmed by 2 bases and J by 6 bases, 7 bases remained unmatched. The CDR3 coding sequence is TGTGCCAGCTCACCAAGCCCGGGAGGAAGCGAGCAGTACTTC. This encodes CASSPSPGGSEQYF.

The rearrangement joins TRBV6-5 to TRBJ1-2; 8 nucleotides line up with TRBD1. The CDR3 is 15 amino acids. The trim removed 5 bases at V and 3 bases at J, leaving 8 bases unmatched. Germline CDR1 MNHEY, CDR2 SVGAGI. The CDR3 region has the DNA TGTGCCAGCAGTACTCATAACAGGGGGGACTATGGCTACACCTTC. Protein sequence: CASSTHNRGDYGYTF.

The rearrangement joins TRBV15 to TRBJ1-4, with TRBD1 as a possible D gene (6 bases). Germline assignment: CDR1 LNHNV and CDR2 YYDKDF (reference sequence). The CDR3 runs 14 residues. Trimming cost V 3 bases and J 1 base, with 6 bases left between them. CDR3 protein: CATSRGQTNEKLFF. The CDR3 DNA is TGTGCCACCAGCAGGGGACAAACTAATGAAAAACTGTTTTTT.

This clone turned up a few times. The chain is built from TRBV12-2 and TRBJ2-3; the table assigns TRBD1, which was not confirmed against the DNA. TRBV12-2 is a listed pseudogene. The CDR3 loop spans 18 amino acids. CDR3 sequence reads: CASRPGGSGYSVVDTQYF. The CDR3 DNA follows: TGTGCAAGTCGCCCAGGGGGAAGCGGGTACAGCGTGGTAGATACGCAGTATTTT.

This chain links TRBV14 with TRBJ1-1, with D possibly matching TRBD1 (6 bases). The length of the CDR3 is 14 residues. Germline values: CDR1 SGHDN, CDR2 FVKESK. The V gene lost 3 bases and the J gene lost 4 bases, with 12 bases spanning the gap. CDR3 loop: CASSHTQGFTEAFF. In DNA, the CDR3 is TGTGCCAGCAGCCACACACAGGGATTCACTGAAGCTTTCTTT.

The genes are TRBV5-6 and TRBJ2-3; D is possibly TRBD1 (6 bases). V was pared by 0 bases and J by 4 bases, with 12 bases between. This CDR3 region has 15 residues. The germline gives CDR1 SGHDT, CDR2 YYEEEE. Here the CDR3 DNA reads TGTGCCAGCAGCTTGGGGCAGGGGAATCCAGATACGCAGTATTTT. It yields the protein CASSLGQGNPDTQYF.

This clone was counted between two and nine times. The V gene is TRBV7-9, the J gene TRBJ1-4; TRBD1 is a possible D gene (6 bases). The V end lost 0 bases, the J end lost 8 bases, and 7 bases lay between the germline ends. This CDR3 spans 13 amino acids. Per germline, CDR1 SEHNR and CDR2 FQNEAQ (reference sequence). The CDR3: CASSLAGGEKLFF. CDR3 bases: TGTGCCAGCAGCTTAGCAGGGGGAGAAAAACTGTTTTTT.

The chain joins TRBV29-1 to TRBJ2-5; 7 bases are shared with TRBD2. Trimming at V came to 3 bases and at J to 2 bases, leaving 15 bases not matched to a gene. This CDR3 spans 17 amino acids. Germline CDR1 is SQVTM and CDR2 is ANQGSEA. This chain's CDR3 is CSVDRLAALRSQETQYF. The DNA for the CDR3 is TGCAGCGTTGATAGGCTAGCGGCCCTCCGATCTCAAGAGACCCAGTACTTC.

The chain links TRBV19 to TRBJ1-2; 7 nucleotides align to TRBD1. The germline CDR1 and CDR2 sequences are LNHDA and SQIVND (reference sequence). Unmatched junction bases numbered 12, after V lost 7 bases and J lost 7 bases. The CDR3 runs to 14 residues. The CDR3 DNA sequence: TGTGCCAGTACCGAACTACAGGGGTGGTTTGGCTACACCTTC. Translated: CASTELQGWFGYTF.

This chain connects TRBV5-4 to TRBJ1-4; the match to TRBD1 covers 7 bases. V shed 4 bases and J 7 bases; nucleotides not matched to a gene: 7. This CDR3 is 14 amino acids long. CDR1 is SGHNT, CDR2 YYREEE, per germline (reference sequence). DNA for the CDR3: TGTGCCAGCAGCGCGGACAGGATGGCTGAAAAACTGTTTTTT. Amino acid sequence: CASSADRMAEKLFF. The variable domain in full, with the rest retrieved from reference TRBV5-4 and TRBJ1-4, is ETGVTQSPTHLIKTRGQQVTLRCSSQSGHNTVSWYQQALGQGPQFIFQYYREEENGRGNFPPRFSGLQFPNYSSELNVNALELDDSALYLCASSADRMAEKLFFGSGTQLSVL.

The chain links TRBV25-1 to TRBJ2-5, with a possible D match to TRBD1 (6 bases). This CDR3 has 15 amino acids. Trimming pared 3 bases from V and 4 bases from J, leaving 15 bases between. Germline CDR1 MGHDK, CDR2 SYGVNS. The DNA for the CDR3 is TGTGCCAGCAGTGACCCGCGCACAGGGAGAGAGACCCAGTACTTC. Translating gives CASSDPRTGRETQYF. Combining the CDR3 with reference TRBV25-1 and TRBJ2-5 gives the whole variable domain EADIYQTPRYLVIGTGKKITLECSQTMGHDKMYWYQQDPGMELHLIHYSYGVNSTEKGDLSSESTVSRIRTEHFPLTLESARPSHTSQYLCASSDPRTGRETQYFGPGTRLLVL.

The chain has TRBV11-2 and TRBJ2-7, with TRBD2 matching over 13 bases. This CDR3 is 17 amino acids long. Losses at the gene ends were 0 bases for V and 7 bases for J; bases not matched to a gene: 9. In germline, CDR1 is SGHAT, CDR2 FQNNGV. The CDR3 spells CASSLEFSATSGREQYF. DNA for the CDR3: TGTGCCAGCAGCTTAGAATTTAGTGCGACTAGCGGGAGGGAGCAGTACTTC. The full variable domain, in which reference TRBV11-2 and TRBJ2-7 provide the parts outside the CDR3, is EAGVAQSPRYKIIEKRQSVAFWCNPISGHATLYWYQQILGQGPKLLIQFQNNGVVDDSQLPKDRFSAERLKGVDSTLKIQPAKLEDSAVYLCASSLEFSATSGREQYFGPGTRLTVT.

Note on this clone: The CDR3 does not end in the conserved phenylalanine or tryptophan, so this is likely a read error. The CDR3 coding sequence is TGTGCCAGCTCGCGGGAAGAGAATACTAACTATGGCTACACCTGC. This encodes CASSREENTNYGYTC. J is TRBJ1-2 and V is TRBV6-1; no reliable D call. Per the germline V gene, CDR1 is MNHNS and CDR2 is SASEGT. CDR3 length: 15 amino acids. The V end was cut by 8 bases, the J end by 0 bases, with 16 bases between.

This sequence joins TRBV10-1 and TRBJ2-1; 9 bases are shared with TRBD2. This CDR3 has 16 residues. V shed 3 bases, J shed 9 bases, and the junction held 12 bases outside the gene matches. The germline V gene encodes CDR1 WNHNN and CDR2 SYGVQD (reference sequence). CDR3 nucleotide sequence: TGCGCCAGCAGTGATAGAGTAGCGGGGGATCGAACTGAGCAGTTCTTC. Its translation: CASSDRVAGDRTEQFF.

CDR3 sequence (DNA): TGTGCCAGCAGTCTTACCAGGGACAGAAACACCATATATTTT. It encodes CASSLTRDRNTIYF. This chain uses TRBV6-5 with TRBJ1-3, with D maybe TRBD1 (6 bases). Germline loops: CDR1 MNHEY, CDR2 SVGAGI. This CDR3 region has 14 residues. Trimming cost V 5 bases and J 5 bases, with 13 bases left between them.

The CDR3 region is CSVERDSHYGYTF. In DNA form, the CDR3 reads TGCAGCGTTGAAAGAGACAGTCACTATGGCTACACCTTC. The chain joins TRBV29-1 to TRBJ1-2, with a possible D match to TRBD1 (5 bases). Germline V gene lookup returns CDR1 SQVTM and CDR2 ANQGSEA. The CDR3 consists of 13 residues. V dropped 2 bases and J dropped 3 bases, with 10 bases sitting between them.

This sequence joins TRBV19 and TRBJ1-5, with 7 bases that match TRBD1. Germline trimming cut 2 bases from V and 2 bases from J; bases unmatched to any gene: 6. The CDR3 spans 16 residues. CDR1 LNHDA and CDR2 SQIVND come from the germline V gene (reference sequence). The CDR3 spells CASSILTTGGNQPQHF. CDR3 coding DNA: TGTGCCAGTAGTATACTAACTACAGGGGGCAATCAGCCCCAGCATTTT.

V and J are TRBV11-2 and TRBJ2-7; maybe TRBD2 (6 bases). V gave up 8 bases and J gave up 3 bases, with 17 bases separating them. CDR1 and CDR2 (germline): SGHAT, FQNNGV. There are 14 residues in the CDR3. The CDR3: CASGSEGHLYEQYF. The CDR3 DNA sequence: TGTGCCAGCGGCTCGGAGGGCCACCTCTACGAGCAGTACTTC.

The chain is built from TRBV1 and TRBJ2-5; the listed D gene, TRBD2, was not tested against the DNA. TRBV1 is shown as a pseudogene. The CDR3 totals 14 residues. CDR3: CTSSQLAGVKTQYF. The CDR3 region has the DNA TGCACCAGCAGCCAACTAGCGGGGGTAAAGACCCAGTACTTC.